This TCR beta chain was found in a study of T-cell memory formation after mild COVID-19. Turning to the study itself: Largely, the TCR clusters proved donor specific.

CDR3 length equals 12 residues. Trimming shortened V by 6 bases and J by 8 bases, and 13 bases separated the two germline ends. Study-wide findings and caveats: CD8+ contracting clones occupied EMRA, while CD4+ ones occupied mainly CM and EM. The pre-infection memory compartment contained some responding clones, suggesting cross-reactive memory joined.

This clonotype was found many times. Its antigen remains unknown. 5'RACE, which relied on constant-segment primers, yielded TCR alpha and TCR beta cDNA libraries carrying sample barcodes and UMIs. TCRdb itself ran the 5' RACE reads through MiXCR, one entry per CDR3 protein. The data show some 450,000 distinct CDR3 sequences, about 20% seen once. This TCR was recovered from a man aged 18 to 29 who had mild COVID-19 (a few samples of this study predate the infection). Cell type and time point are not known. Source material: PBMCs or a T cell subset sorted from them (not recorded which). V usage is TRBV12-3 or TRBV12-4 and J usage is TRBJ1-2; maybe TRBD1 (5 bases). Written as DNA, the CDR3 is TGTGCCAGCAGCGTAAGGGGCGGCGGCTACACCTTC. Translating it yields CASSVRGGGYTF.